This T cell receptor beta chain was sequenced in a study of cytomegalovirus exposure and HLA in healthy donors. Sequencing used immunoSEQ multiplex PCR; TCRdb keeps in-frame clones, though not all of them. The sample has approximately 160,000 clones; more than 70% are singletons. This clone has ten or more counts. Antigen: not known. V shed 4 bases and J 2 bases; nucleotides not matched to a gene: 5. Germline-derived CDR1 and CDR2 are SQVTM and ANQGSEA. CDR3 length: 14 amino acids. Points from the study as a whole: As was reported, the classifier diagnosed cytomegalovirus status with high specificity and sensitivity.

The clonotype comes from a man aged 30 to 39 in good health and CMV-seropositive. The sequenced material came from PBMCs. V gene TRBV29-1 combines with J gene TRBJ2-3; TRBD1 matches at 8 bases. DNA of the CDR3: TGCAGCGTTGGGACAGGGTCCCTCACAGATACGCAGTATTTT. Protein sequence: CSVGTGSLTDTQYF.